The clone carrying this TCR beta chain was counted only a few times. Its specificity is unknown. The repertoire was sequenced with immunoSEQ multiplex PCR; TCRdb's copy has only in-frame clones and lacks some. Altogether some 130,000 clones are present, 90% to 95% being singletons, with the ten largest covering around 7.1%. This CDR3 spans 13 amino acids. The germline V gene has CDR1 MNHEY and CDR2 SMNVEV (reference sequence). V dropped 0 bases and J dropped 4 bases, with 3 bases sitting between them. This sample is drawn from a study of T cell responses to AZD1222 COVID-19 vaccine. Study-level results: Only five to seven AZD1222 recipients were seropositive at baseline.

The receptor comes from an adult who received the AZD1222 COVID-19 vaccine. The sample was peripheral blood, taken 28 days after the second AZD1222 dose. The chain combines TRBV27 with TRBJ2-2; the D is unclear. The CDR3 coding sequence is TGTGCCAGCAGTTTATCGATCACCGGGGAGCTGTTTTTT. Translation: CASSLSITGELFF.